Listed here is a single TCR beta chain. The table came from immunoSEQ multiplex PCR; TCRdb's copy has only in-frame clones and leaves some out. The repertoire table contains about 200,000 clones. CDR1 and CDR2 (germline): SGHTA, FQGNSA. The CDR3 loop spans 14 amino acids. V dropped 5 bases and J dropped 3; count of bases not matched to a gene: 4. This sample stems from a study of control samples from healthy donors and cancer patients. The receptor was isolated from a woman younger than 45 in good health. The specimen was blood. The V and J genes are TRBV7-2 and TRBJ1-5; TRBD1 aligns across 7 bases. The CDR3 reads CASSQTGSNQPQHF. The CDR3 DNA reads TGTGCCAGCAGCCAGACAGGGTCCAATCAGCCCCAGCATTTT.